Listed below are T cell receptor beta chains from one sample, sequenced in a study of beta chain features in type 1 diabetes. Data came from immunoSEQ multiplex PCR; TCRdb stores just in-frame clones and leaves some out. Counted here are about 270,000 clones, 14% occurring once; the ten biggest clones make up roughly 0.018%. The sequenced sample consisted of naive CD4+ T cells from blood. These receptors came from a man aged 25 to 40 with type 1 diabetes. The CDR3 runs from the conserved cysteine through the conserved F or W. The D gene is left open where the match is weak. Only part of the rows carry a size: once, few, many, or a class if the clone is expanded.

v_gene,j_gene,abundance,d_gene,CDR3aa,CDR3nt
TRBV5-1,TRBJ2-5,.,.,CASSSSQETQYF,TGCGCCAGCAGCTCTTCCCAAGAGACCCAGTACTTC
TRBV7-8,TRBJ2-1,few,TRBD1,CASSNPTGGRYNEQFF,TGTGCCAGCAGCAACCCGACAGGGGGCCGTTACAATGAGCAGTTCTTC
TRBV18,TRBJ2-3,few,TRBD2,CASSPLGLAGARGSADTQYF,TGTGCCAGCTCTCCACTTGGACTAGCGGGAGCCCGGGGATCGGCAGATACGCAGTATTTT
TRBV19,TRBJ2-1,.,.,CASSIGYNEQFF,TGTGCCAGTAGTATCGGGTACAATGAGCAGTTCTTC
TRBV7-2,TRBJ2-1,few,TRBD1,CASSFRTGYNEQFF,TGTGCCAGCAGCTTTAGGACAGGGTACAATGAGCAGTTCTTC
TRBV7-2,TRBJ1-5,.,.,CASSLIEGNQPQHF,TGTGCCAGCAGCCTGATAGAGGGCAATCAGCCCCAGCATTTT
TRBV7-3,TRBJ2-3,few,.,CASSPVPTDTQYF,TGTGCCAGCAGCCCGGTCCCCACAGATACGCAGTATTTT
TRBV18,TRBJ2-1,few,TRBD1,CASSSGTGVGEQFF,TGTGCCAGCTCATCCGGGACAGGGGTCGGTGAGCAGTTCTTC
TRBV9,TRBJ2-6,.,.,CASSAKSSGANVLTF,TGTGCCAGCAGCGCTAAGAGCTCTGGGGCCAACGTCCTGACTTTC
TRBV6-5,TRBJ1-2,few,TRBD1,CASSPGDSNYGYTF,TGTGCCAGCAGCCCCGGGGACAGTAACTATGGCTACACCTTC
TRBV2,TRBJ1-2,.,.,CASRATDNYGYTF,TGTGCCAGCAGAGCGACAGATAACTATGGCTACACCTTC
TRBV2,TRBJ1-3,.,.,CASSPSGNTIYF,TGTGCCAGCAGCCCCAGTGGAAACACCATATATTTT
TRBV18,TRBJ1-1,.,.,CASSPRHGPNTEAFF,TGTGCCAGCTCACCTCGACACGGTCCGAACACTGAAGCTTTCTTT
TRBV7-2,TRBJ2-7,.,.,CASSLARRASYEQYF,TGTGCCAGCAGCTTAGCGCGGCGGGCCTCCTACGAGCAGTACTTC
TRBV13,TRBJ1-4,few,TRBD1,CASSPRQGANEKLFF,TGTGCCAGCAGCCCCAGACAGGGGGCTAATGAAAAACTGTTTTTT
TRBV7-3,TRBJ2-7,.,.,CASSFGRSYEQYF,TGTGCCAGCTCCTTCGGGAGATCCTACGAGCAGTACTTC
TRBV9,TRBJ2-7,.,.,CASSVDRLGEQYF,TGTGCCAGCAGCGTGGACAGATTAGGGGAGCAGTACTTC
TRBV9,TRBJ2-7,.,TRBD1,CASSVKMMGQRYEQYF,TGTGCCAGCAGCGTAAAGATGATGGGACAGAGATACGAGCAGTACTTC
TRBV9,TRBJ1-5,.,.,CASSRGPLQPQHF,TGTGCCAGCAGTCGGGGTCCACTTCAGCCCCAGCATTTT
TRBV12-5,TRBJ2-1,.,.,CASGLDRNEQFF,TGTGCTAGTGGTTTGGACCGGAATGAGCAGTTCTTC
TRBV29-1,TRBJ2-1,many,TRBD2,CSVDRGLAGEQFF,TGCAGCGTCGACCGCGGACTAGCGGGAGAGCAGTTCTTC
TRBV4-3,TRBJ2-1,few,.,CASSQERRSYNEQFF,TGCGCCAGCAGCCAAGAACGCAGGTCCTACAATGAGCAGTTCTTC
TRBV7-2,TRBJ2-1,few,.,CASSFTGRADNEQFF,TGTGCCAGCAGCTTTACGGGCAGGGCAGACAATGAGCAGTTCTTC
TRBV4-2,TRBJ2-3,few,.,CASSPQTTGRDTDTQYF,TGTGCCAGCAGCCCACAGACTACGGGGCGGGACACAGATACGCAGTATTTT
TRBV30,TRBJ2-1,few,.,CAWSDSRVRAGPRTYNEQFF,TGTGCCTGGAGCGACTCCCGGGTGAGGGCCGGGCCGAGGACCTACAATGAGCAGTTCTTC
TRBV9,TRBJ1-2,once,TRBD1,CASSSRTGYGYTF,TGTGCCAGCAGCTCGCGGACAGGGTATGGCTACACCTTC
TRBV6-5,TRBJ2-1,.,TRBD2,CASSSLAGEEQFF,TGTGCCAGCAGTTCCCTGGCGGGAGAGGAGCAGTTCTTC
TRBV30,TRBJ2-5,.,.,CAWSAPPGTQYF,TGTGCCTGGAGTGCACCCCCAGGGACCCAGTACTTC
TRBV7-9,TRBJ1-3,few,.,CASSLYQGGNTIYF,TGTGCCAGCAGCTTGTACCAGGGGGGAAACACCATATATTTT
TRBV6-1,TRBJ2-1,.,TRBD1,CASSDQPGQGGRNEQFF,TGTGCCAGCAGTGATCAACCGGGACAGGGTGGTCGCAATGAGCAGTTCTTC
TRBV11-2,TRBJ2-2,few,TRBD1,CASSRDRWNTGELFF,TGTGCCAGCAGCAGGGACAGATGGAACACCGGGGAGCTGTTTTTT